This T cell receptor beta chain was sequenced for a study of beta chain features in type 1 diabetes. This clone turned up a few times. All of the isolated RNA was reverse transcribed, so expressed TCRB transcripts were sequenced. Repertoires were generated with immunoSEQ multiplex PCR, while TCRdb's copy carries only in-frame clones and drops some. The sample lists about 240,000 clones; 25% to 35% were seen once. The CDR3 spans 14 residues. Trimming removed 0 bases from V and 5 bases from J, with 11 bases in between. Germline values: CDR1 LNHNV, CDR2 YYDKDF (reference sequence). This TCR came from a man aged 25 to 40 in good health. The gene calls are TRBV15 and TRBJ2-7, with D unresolved. The sequencing input was central memory CD4+ T cells from blood. As DNA, the CDR3 is TGTGCCACCAGCAGAGATGTATTTAGTGACGAGCAGTACTTC. Its translation: CATSRDVFSDEQYF. Full variable domain (remainder filled in from reference TRBV15 and TRBJ2-7): DAMVIQNPRYQVTQFGKPVTLSCSQTLNHNVMYWYQQKSSQAPKLLFHYYDKDFNNEADTPDNFQSRRPNTSFCFLDIRSPGLGDTAMYLCATSRDVFSDEQYFGPGTRLTVT.